The 23 T cell receptor beta chains below all came from one sample that was sequenced in a study of vaccination and CD4 T cells after COVID-19. Cultured CD4+ T-cell DNA underwent Oncomine TCR Beta short-read sequencing. TCRdb re-called the PCR reads through MiXCR, storing one row per CDR3 protein. The sample has fewer than 30,000 distinct CDR3 sequences, about two fifths seen once. Time point reported: late sampling 161 to 241 days after vaccination in three convalescent patients. Treatment of the sample: roughly nine-day PBMC culture with coronavirus spike peptide pools or control peptides (ViraFEST assay). Their specific antigens are unknown. This specimen consisted of CD4+ T cells from blood, cultured in vitro, obtained about 7 months after SARS-CoV-2 vaccination. These TCRs come from a human donor who had recovered from COVID-19.

The gene calls are TRBV20-1 and TRBJ2-3; a weak D match, TRBD1 (5 bases). Germline V gene data show CDR1 as DFQATT and CDR2 as SNEGSKA (reference sequence). Trimming removed 3 bases at V and 0 bases at J, with 7 bases between. The CDR3 runs 13 residues. CDR3: CSARGPSTDTQYF. The CDR3 nucleotides are TGCAGTGCTAGGGGGCCGAGCACAGATACGCAGTATTTT.

The chain couples TRBV7-9 to TRBJ1-2; unclear D gene. The V gene's germline CDR1 is SEHNR and CDR2 FQNEAQ (reference sequence). V dropped 1 base and J dropped 9 bases, with 12 bases sitting between them. The CDR3 has 13 residues. The CDR3 protein is CASSLEGLRRYTF. Here the CDR3 DNA reads TGTGCCAGCAGCTTAGAAGGTCTACGTCGCTACACCTTC.

This rearrangement joins TRBV28 to TRBJ1-3; D ambiguous. CDR3 length equals 15 residues. Trimming stripped 6 bases from V and 4 bases from J, with 16 bases between. Per germline, CDR1 MDHEN and CDR2 SYDVKM. For the CDR3, the DNA is TGTGCCAGCAGCTCGGGTGTTTCGGGGGGAAACACCATATATTTT. This gives the protein CASSSGVSGGNTIYF.

The sample holds a few counts of this clonotype. The V gene is TRBV7-8, the J gene TRBJ1-6, with a weak D call TRBD1 (5 bases). Looked up from germline, CDR1 is SGHVS and CDR2 is FQNEAQ. The germline V and J ends were trimmed by 2 bases and 11 bases, with 16 bases remaining between them. CDR3 length equals 15 residues. Written as DNA, the CDR3 is TGTGCCAGCAGCTTAAGAGATCAGGGCGCGCCACCCCTCCACTTT. Translation: CASSLRDQGAPPLHF. Together with reference TRBV7-8 and TRBJ1-6, the CDR3 gives the full variable domain: GAGVSQSPRYKVAKRGQDVALRCDPISGHVSLFWYQQALGQGPEFLTYFQNEAQLDKSGLPSDRFFAERPEGSVSTLKIQRTQQEDSAVYLCASSLRDQGAPPLHFGNGTRLTVT.

The rearrangement uses TRBV28 and TRBJ1-2; 10 bases agree with TRBD1. Germline CDR1 and CDR2: MDHEN and SYDVKM. With 1 base clipped from V and 6 bases from J, the junction kept 11 bases outside the gene matches. The CDR3 contains 17 residues. The CDR3, as DNA: TGTGCCAGCAGTTTATTGGGACAGGGGACCCTCTTTGATGGCTACACCTTC. Amino acid sequence: CASSLLGQGTLFDGYTF.

V gene TRBV19 combines with J gene TRBJ2-5, with D possibly matching TRBD1 (5 bases). Per the germline V gene, CDR1 is LNHDA and CDR2 is SQIVND (reference sequence). V lost 7 bases and J 2 bases, leaving 17 bases between the germline ends. This CDR3 spans 15 amino acids. CDR3 protein: CASTPRGVRQETQYF. In nucleotides, the CDR3 is TGTGCCAGTACCCCTAGGGGCGTACGTCAAGAGACCCAGTACTTC.

The chain combines TRBV6-1 with TRBJ2-3, with D perhaps matching TRBD2 (5 bases). Germline loops: CDR1 MNHNS, CDR2 SASEGT. The CDR3 is made up of 14 amino acids. Trimming left V 10 bases short and J 0 bases short, with 14 bases between. Here the CDR3 DNA reads TGTGCCACCACGACCGGGATTAGCACAGATACGCAGTATTTT. Translation gives CATTTGISTDTQYF.

The chain joins TRBV7-2 to TRBJ2-3; perhaps TRBD2 as D (6 bases). Germline V gives CDR1 SGHTA, CDR2 FQGNSA. The germline V and J ends were trimmed by 0 bases and 5 bases, with 12 bases remaining between them. The CDR3 totals 15 residues. The DNA for the CDR3 is TGTGCCAGCAGCTTAGCGGGAGGAGGGTTAGATACGCAGTATTTT. Amino acids: CASSLAGGGLDTQYF.

The CDR3 bases are TGTGCCAGCAGCGATGACAATGAGCAGTTCTTC. Translating it yields CASSDDNEQFF. This chain uses TRBV6-2 or TRBV6-3 with TRBJ2-1; no clear D gene. Trimming left V 6 bases short and J 5 bases short, with 5 bases between. This CDR3 spans 11 amino acids. Germline V gene data show CDR1 as MNHEY and CDR2 as SVGEGT.

This clonotype was observed a single time. J is TRBJ2-1 and V is TRBV20-1; possibly TRBD2 for D (5 bases). CDR3 size: 14 residues. The V gene's germline CDR1 is DFQATT and CDR2 SNEGSKA (reference sequence). The germline V and J ends were trimmed by 6 bases and 8 bases, with 20 bases remaining between them. The CDR3 bases are TGCAGTGCCCCCTTGCTTAGCGTGAGCTATGAGCAGTTCTTC. Translation: CSAPLLSVSYEQFF.

The chain has TRBV10-3 and TRBJ2-6; D is uncertain. Trimming removed 0 bases at V and 4 bases at J, with 1 base between. The CDR3 has 13 amino acids. Germline assignment: CDR1 ENHRY and CDR2 SYGVKD. Here the CDR3 DNA reads TGTGCCATCAGTGAGTCGGGGGCCAACGTCCTGACTTTC. It encodes CAISESGANVLTF.

Only one count was recorded for this clonotype. The J gene is TRBJ2-3, the V gene TRBV7-9; a possible D gene is TRBD1 (5 bases). CDR3 length: 16 residues. V was shortened by 6 bases and J by 6 bases, with 22 bases between the two germline ends. Germline V gene sequence: CDR1 SEHNR, CDR2 FQNEAQ (reference sequence). The chain's CDR3 is CASSPSGRVNGDTQYF. The DNA for the CDR3 is TGTGCCAGCAGTCCCAGTGGCAGGGTCAACGGGGATACGCAGTATTTT.

The genes are TRBV7-2 and TRBJ1-5; D is uncertain. V was pared by 1 base and J by 6 bases, with 4 bases between. The CDR3 contains 12 residues. Germline V gene data show CDR1 as SGHTA and CDR2 as FQGNSA. CDR3 DNA sequence: TGTGCCAGCAGCTTAGACGGTCAGCCCCAGCATTTT. Translation gives CASSLDGQPQHF.

A few counts support this clonotype. The chain uses TRBV6-1 and TRBJ2-1; a possible D gene is TRBD2 (6 bases). Germline V lookup: CDR1 MNHNS, CDR2 SASEGT. The CDR3 is made up of 15 amino acids. V was trimmed by 6 bases and J by 3 bases, leaving 15 bases between them. CDR3 amino acids: CASRRTTSYYNEQFF. The CDR3 DNA sequence: TGTGCCAGCAGGCGGACTACTAGCTACTACAATGAGCAGTTCTTC.

The rearrangement links TRBV6-1 to TRBJ2-3, with D possibly being TRBD1 (5 bases). V was cut by 5 bases and J by 5 bases, with 8 bases left in between. This CDR3 is built from 12 residues. CDR1 and CDR2 (germline): MNHNS, SASEGT. The CDR3 DNA reads as TGTGCCAGCAGTCAGCAGGGAGATACGCAGTATTTT. Its translation: CASSQQGDTQYF.

V is TRBV6-4 and J is TRBJ2-1; 10 bases match TRBD2. Trimming at V came to 5 bases and at J to 4 bases, leaving 8 bases not matched to a gene. This CDR3 contains 16 residues. Germline values: CDR1 MRHNA, CDR2 SNTAGT. CDR3 DNA sequence: TGTGCCAGCAGTTTATTGGTTAGCGGGGGGTACAATGAGCAGTTCTTC. The encoded protein is CASSLLVSGGYNEQFF.

This chain connects TRBV6-1 to TRBJ1-1; 7 nucleotides agree with TRBD1. With V trimmed by 4 bases and J by 10 bases, 18 bases remained unmatched. CDR3 length: 16 amino acids. The germline CDR1 and CDR2 sequences are MNHNS and SASEGT. The CDR3 is CASSGLFDRVGSVAFF. For the CDR3, the DNA is TGTGCCAGCAGTGGCTTATTCGACAGGGTGGGGAGTGTAGCTTTCTTT.

The V and J genes are TRBV6-1 and TRBJ1-1; maybe TRBD1 (5 bases). Germline V lookup: CDR1 MNHNS, CDR2 SASEGT. V was shortened by 6 bases and J by 0 bases, with 8 bases between the two germline ends. CDR3 length: 13 amino acids. The CDR3 DNA reads TGTGCCAGCAGGATGACAGTGAACACTGAAGCTTTCTTT. Protein: CASRMTVNTEAFF.

The V and J genes are TRBV20-1 and TRBJ2-7, with TRBD1 matching over 8 bases. The germline V gene has CDR1 DFQATT and CDR2 SNEGSKA (reference sequence). V lost 2 bases and J lost 4; bases outside the gene matches: 19. The CDR3 has 18 amino acids. Written as DNA, the CDR3 is TGCAGTGCTAGATCCCCCAGGGGGCTTAGATCAAGCGGGTACGAGCAGTACTTC. It yields the protein CSARSPRGLRSSGYEQYF.

This clonotype was recorded a few times. The V and J genes are TRBV6-1 and TRBJ2-7, with D maybe TRBD1 (6 bases). Looked up from germline, CDR1 is MNHNS and CDR2 is SASEGT. This CDR3 spans 14 amino acids. The V gene lost 6 bases and the J gene lost 5 bases, with 17 bases spanning the gap. The CDR3 here is CASRTPYRANEQYF. DNA for the CDR3: TGTGCCAGCAGAACCCCATACAGGGCCAACGAGCAGTACTTC.

This clonotype was seen more than once but under ten times. V usage is TRBV24-1 and J usage is TRBJ2-7; TRBD1 agrees at 7 bases. Germline V gene data show CDR1 as KGHDR and CDR2 as SFDVKD. The trim removed 9 bases at V and 2 bases at J, leaving 6 bases unmatched. This CDR3 is built from 13 residues. The CDR3 loop reads CATGDRITYEQYF. CDR3 DNA: TGTGCCACCGGGGACAGAATCACCTACGAGCAGTACTTC.

The chain combines TRBV24-1 with TRBJ2-2, with 7 bases aligning to TRBD1. With V trimmed by 8 bases and J by 2 bases, 7 bases remained unmatched. This CDR3 is built from 15 residues. In germline, CDR1 is KGHDR, CDR2 SFDVKD. CDR3 in DNA: TGTGCCACCAAAGCCGGGACAGCAAACACCGGGGAGCTGTTTTTT. Translation: CATKAGTANTGELFF.

This clonotype was detected only a few times. This chain uses TRBV19 with TRBJ1-6; 9 bases align to TRBD1. In germline, CDR1 is LNHDA, CDR2 SQIVND (reference sequence). Germline trimming cut 6 bases from V and 9 bases from J; bases unmatched to any gene: 3. This CDR3 comprises 13 residues. CDR3 sequence: CASRDRGSSPLHF. The CDR3 DNA follows: TGTGCCAGTAGGGACAGGGGCAGTTCACCCCTCCACTTT.